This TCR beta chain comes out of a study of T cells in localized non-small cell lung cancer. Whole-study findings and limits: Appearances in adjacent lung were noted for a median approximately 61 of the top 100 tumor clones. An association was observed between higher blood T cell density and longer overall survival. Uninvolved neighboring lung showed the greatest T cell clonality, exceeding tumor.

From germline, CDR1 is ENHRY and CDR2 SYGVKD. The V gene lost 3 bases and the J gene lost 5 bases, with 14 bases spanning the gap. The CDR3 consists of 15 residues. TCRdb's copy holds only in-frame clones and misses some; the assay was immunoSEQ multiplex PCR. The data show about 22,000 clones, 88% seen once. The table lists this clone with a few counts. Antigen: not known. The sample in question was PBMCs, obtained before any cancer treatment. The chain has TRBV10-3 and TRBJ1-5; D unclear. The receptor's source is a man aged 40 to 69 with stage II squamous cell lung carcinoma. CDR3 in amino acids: CAISDEGTQDQPQHF. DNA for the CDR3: TGTGCCATCAGTGACGAGGGCACCCAAGATCAGCCCCAGCATTTT.